This paragraph reports one TCR beta chain. This clonotype was recorded at least ten times. Its specific antigen is unknown. No clone much larger than this one lies a single base away; base qualities are absent. These data are taken from a study of T cell repertoires in cytomegalovirus infection (dated by TCRdb to between 2018 and 2021). Concerning the study at large: Because public TCR beta signatures pointed to carriage of CMV infection together with the matching HLA type, the HLA type of each donor mattered for the analysis. General findings and caveats noted by the study authors: Carriers of CMV infection plus the relevant HLA type were discriminated by the cumulative frequency of public TCR beta family members in the study cohort and in an independent roughly 340-donor cohort. The ex vivo response was dominated by HLA-C-restricted CMV-specific TCR beta clonotypes, which also provided the single most frequent clonotype in two of eight donors.

The V and J ends are trimmed by 6 bases and 7 bases, leaving 27 bases between them. There are 17 amino acids in the CDR3, from cysteine to phenylalanine inclusive. Only the CDR3 DNA stays, 51 bases, in frame from base 1. CDR1 is given as LNHDA and CDR2 as SQIVND, both from the germline V gene (reference sequence). The data were produced on an Illumina HiSeq 1500. The raw public reads went through TCRdb reprocessing: fastp at Q25, MiXCR clone calling, in-frame beta chains kept. Every distinct CDR3 protein forms one entry, paired with its most common genes and DNA. The sample contains under 350,000 distinct CDR3 sequences, over 7.5% of them found a single time. About 4.5% of the sample lies in the top ten.

This clonotype was sampled from a human donor in good health (CMV status not recorded). Some clones in this sample may be carry-over from other donors' samples. Sequencing was done on a sample of PBMCs. This receptor chain uses TRBV19 and TRBJ1-2, with the identity of the D gene unclear. At the DNA level, the sequence is TGTGCCAGTAGCTCCCACCGGGCAGCTCCACCCTATAGTGGCTACACCTTC. It codes for CASSSHRAAPPYSGYTF. Extended through the reference TRBV19 and TRBJ1-2 proteins, this CDR3 yields the full variable domain: DGGITQSPKYLFRKEGQNVTLSCEQNLNHDAMYWYRQDPGQGLRLIYYSQIVNDFQKGDIAEGYSVSREKKESFPLTVTSAQKNPTAFYLCASSSHRAAPPYSGYTFGSGTRLTVV.